These 13 T cell receptor beta chains came from one sample sequenced in a study of cytomegalovirus exposure and HLA in healthy donors listed by TCRdb under 2017. Library prep was done by the immunoSEQ multiplex PCR assay. For the multiplex PCR, a mixture combining 60 forward primers for TCR Vbeta segments and 13 reverse primers for TCR Jbeta segments was used. TCRdb stores this immuneACCESS table with in-frame sequences only. Part of the clones is absent; in the studies checked, under half of the shortfall reflects unresolved V genes, and no reason is known for the rest. In all, the sample holds more than 100,000 clones, and under 75% of those were seen once. The ten largest clones add up to about 2.6% of the sample. The specimen sequenced was PBMCs. The receptors shown here come from a woman aged 40 to 55 in good health and CMV-seronegative.

The rearrangement links TRBV5-5 to TRBJ2-5, with TRBD2 identical over 8 bases. CDR1 and CDR2 from the germline V gene are SGHKS and YYEKEE (reference sequence). The CDR3 is 18 residues long. J gave up 2 bases and V 0 bases, and 12 bases lay outside the gene matches. CDR3 nucleotides: TGTGCCAGCAGCTTGGCCCCAGAGGGGGTAGCGGGGCAAGAGACCCAGTACTTC. Protein: CASSLAPEGVAGQETQYF. Based on the CDR3 plus reference TRBV5-5 and TRBJ2-5, the full variable domain is DAGVTQSPTHLIKTRGQQVTLRCSPISGHKSVSWYQQVLGQGPQFIFQYYEKEERGRGNFPDRFSARQFPNYSSELNVNALLLGDSALYLCASSLAPEGVAGQETQYFGPGTRLLVL.

The chain couples TRBV28 to TRBJ1-2, with TRBD1 matching 10 bases. The CDR3 totals 13 residues. V lost 4 bases to trimming and J lost 8 bases; unmatched junction nucleotides: 4. The germline V gene has CDR1 MDHEN and CDR2 SYDVKM. The CDR3 region is CASSSGQGRGYTF. CDR3 nucleotides: TGTGCCAGCAGTTCGGGACAGGGGAGAGGCTACACCTTC.

J is TRBJ2-5 and V is TRBV11-3, with 10 positions matching TRBD2. This CDR3 is built from 17 residues. The junction had 8 bases not matched to a gene; V was cut back by 0 bases and J by 4 bases. Germline V lookup: CDR1 SGHNT, CDR2 YENEEA. The CDR3 bases are TGTGCCAGCAGCTTAGAGGGAGAGCGGGGGGGCGTAGAGACCCAGTACTTC. It codes for CASSLEGERGGVETQYF.

The chain employs TRBV18 and TRBJ1-2; D is possibly TRBD1 (6 bases). The CDR3 length is 13 residues. V lost 3 bases and J 6 bases, leaving 11 bases between the germline ends. Germline CDR1 is KGHSH and CDR2 is LQKENI. The CDR3 bases are TGTGCCAGCTCACCCGAACAGGGAAATGGCTACACCTTC. This translates into CASSPEQGNGYTF.

The chain has TRBV30 and TRBJ1-2; D remains unclear. V gave up 5 bases and J gave up 8 bases, with 15 bases separating them. The germline V gene has CDR1 GTSNPN and CDR2 SVGIG (reference sequence). This CDR3 is built from 12 residues. The CDR3 nucleotides read TGTGCCTGGTCCTCTGGGTGGGAGGGCTACACCTTC. Amino acid sequence: CAWSSGWEGYTF. The full variable domain, completed using reference TRBV30 and TRBJ1-2, is SQTIHQWPATLVQPVGSPLSLECTVEGTSNPNLYWYRQAAGRGLQLLFYSVGIGQISSEVPQNLSASRPQDRQFILSSKKLLLSDSGFYLCAWSSGWEGYTFGSGTRLTVV.

This clone was seen only a few times. The chain recombines TRBV20-1 with TRBJ2-7; D remains ambiguous. The CDR3 is 11 residues long. Trimming left V 2 bases short and J 4 bases short, with 6 bases between. Germline CDR1 reads DFQATT; CDR2 reads SNEGSKA (reference sequence). CDR3 in amino acids: CSARKTYEQYF. For the CDR3, the DNA is TGCAGTGCTAGAAAAACATACGAGCAGTACTTC.

The chain is built from TRBV7-9 and TRBJ2-7; D is perhaps TRBD1 (6 bases). V was shortened by 4 bases and J by 5 bases, with 9 bases between the two germline ends. The V gene's germline CDR1 is SEHNR and CDR2 FQNEAQ (reference sequence). CDR3 length: 12 amino acids. CDR3 amino acids: CASSSDSDEQYF. In DNA form, the CDR3 reads TGTGCCAGCAGCTCGGACAGCGACGAGCAGTACTTC.

The chain employs TRBV14 and TRBJ2-7, with D maybe TRBD1 (5 bases). V was clipped by 1 base and J by 5 bases, with 21 bases between them. The CDR3 runs 17 residues. Germline V gives CDR1 SGHDN, CDR2 FVKESK. The CDR3 sequence: CASSQGRTGLNWDEQYF. CDR3 in DNA: TGTGCCAGCAGCCAAGGCCGAACAGGCCTAAATTGGGACGAGCAGTACTTC.

In DNA form, the CDR3 reads TGTGCCAGCAGCGCGGGGGGGCTTGAGACCCAGTACTTC. Encoded protein: CASSAGGLETQYF. The rearrangement joins TRBV9 to TRBJ2-5, with 8 bases fitting TRBD2. Germline CDR1 reads SGDLS; CDR2 reads YYNGEE. Unmatched junction bases numbered 3, after V lost 3 bases and J lost 5 bases. This CDR3 has 13 amino acids. Full variable domain (remainder filled in from reference TRBV9 and TRBJ2-5): DSGVTQTPKHLITATGQRVTLRCSPRSGDLSVYWYQQSLDQGLQFLIQYYNGEERAKGNILERFSAQQFPDLHSELNLSSLELGDSALYFCASSAGGLETQYFGPGTRLLVL.

For the CDR3, the DNA is TGTGCCACCAGCAGAGATCGTAACAGGGCCACCGGGGAGCTGTTTTTT. This encodes CATSRDRNRATGELFF. The rearrangement joins TRBV15 to TRBJ2-2; weak D call: TRBD1 (6 bases). CDR1 and CDR2 from the germline V gene are LNHNV and YYDKDF (reference sequence). V was shortened by 0 bases and J by 4 bases, with 12 bases between the two germline ends. There are 16 residues in the CDR3.

V usage is TRBV9 and J usage is TRBJ1-3; D may be TRBD1 (6 bases). Per the germline V gene, CDR1 is SGDLS and CDR2 is YYNGEE. Trimming removed 1 base from V and 2 bases from J, with 19 bases in between. The CDR3 runs 18 residues. CDR3 sequence reads: CASSVSPGTGKAGNTIYF. CDR3 DNA sequence: TGTGCCAGCAGCGTATCCCCCGGTACAGGGAAAGCTGGAAACACCATATATTTT.

DNA of the CDR3: TGTGCCAGCAGTCCTTTGAGGGATAGCACTGAAGCTTTCTTT. Protein: CASSPLRDSTEAFF. V gene TRBV9 combines with J gene TRBJ1-1; no clear D. Trimming took 5 bases from V and 4 from J, leaving 15 bases between them. Germline V CDR1 and CDR2: SGDLS, YYNGEE. The CDR3 consists of 14 residues. Supplemented by reference TRBV9 and TRBJ1-1, the full variable domain reads DSGVTQTPKHLITATGQRVTLRCSPRSGDLSVYWYQQSLDQGLQFLIQYYNGEERAKGNILERFSAQQFPDLHSELNLSSLELGDSALYFCASSPLRDSTEAFFGQGTRLTVV.

This chain uses TRBV18 with TRBJ2-1; no clear D gene. Between the trimmed V and J ends, which lost 0 bases and 4 bases, there was a span of 4 bases. Germline CDR1 KGHSH, CDR2 LQKENI. The CDR3 spans 13 residues. The DNA of the CDR3 is TGTGCCAGCTCACCACCTTCATACAATGAGCAGTTCTTC. The encoded protein is CASSPPSYNEQFF.